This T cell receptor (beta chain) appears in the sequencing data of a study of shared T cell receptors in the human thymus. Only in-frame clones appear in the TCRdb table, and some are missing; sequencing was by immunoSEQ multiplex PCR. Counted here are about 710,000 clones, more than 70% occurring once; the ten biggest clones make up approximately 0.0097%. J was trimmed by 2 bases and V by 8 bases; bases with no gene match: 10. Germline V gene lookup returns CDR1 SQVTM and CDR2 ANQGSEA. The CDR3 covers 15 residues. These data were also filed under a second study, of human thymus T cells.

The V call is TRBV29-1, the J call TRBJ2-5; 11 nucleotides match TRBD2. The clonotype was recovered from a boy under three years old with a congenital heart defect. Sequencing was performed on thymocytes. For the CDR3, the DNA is TGCAGCCTAACTAGCGGGAGTCTAGGGCAAGAGACCCAGTACTTC. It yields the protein CSLTSGSLGQETQYF.